Sequencing of this T cell receptor (beta chain) was carried out in a study of CD4+ T cells in melanoma. Some clones are missing from TCRdb's copy, which holds only in-frame ones; the method was immunoSEQ multiplex PCR. Among nearly 50,000 clones listed, 75% to 90% were seen once. The CDR3 is 16 amino acids. Trimming took off 0 bases at V and 0 bases at J, with 10 bases between the two ends. The germline CDR1 and CDR2 sequences are SGDLS and YYNGEE. Study outcomes and limitations: CD8+ T cell, macrophage and B cell function reportedly correlated with neoantigen-specific CD4+ T cells.

Details on this clone: Its antigen remains unknown.

This sequence joins TRBV9 and TRBJ2-1, with a possible D match to TRBD2 (5 bases). The sequencing sample was made of peripheral blood. The TCR originated in a human donor with melanoma. The CDR3 protein is CASSVVGESSYNEQFF. CDR3 DNA: TGTGCCAGCAGCGTAGTCGGGGAAAGCTCCTACAATGAGCAGTTCTTC.